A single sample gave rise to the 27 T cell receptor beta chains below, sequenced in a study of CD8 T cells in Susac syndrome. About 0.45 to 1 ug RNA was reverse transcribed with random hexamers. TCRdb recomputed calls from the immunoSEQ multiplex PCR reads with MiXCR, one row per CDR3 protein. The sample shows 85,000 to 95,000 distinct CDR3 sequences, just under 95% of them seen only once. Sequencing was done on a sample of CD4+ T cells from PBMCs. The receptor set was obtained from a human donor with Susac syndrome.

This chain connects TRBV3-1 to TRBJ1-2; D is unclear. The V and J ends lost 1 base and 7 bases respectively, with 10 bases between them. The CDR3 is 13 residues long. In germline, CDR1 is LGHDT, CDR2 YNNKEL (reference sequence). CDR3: CASSQATVLGYTF. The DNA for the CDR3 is TGTGCCAGCAGCCAAGCTACTGTACTTGGCTACACCTTC.

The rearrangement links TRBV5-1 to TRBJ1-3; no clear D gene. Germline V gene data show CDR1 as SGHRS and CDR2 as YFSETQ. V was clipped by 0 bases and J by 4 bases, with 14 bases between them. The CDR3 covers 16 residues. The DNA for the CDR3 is TGCGCCAGCAGCTTGGAGGCCCGGATCCCCGGAAACACCATATATTTT. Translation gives CASSLEARIPGNTIYF.

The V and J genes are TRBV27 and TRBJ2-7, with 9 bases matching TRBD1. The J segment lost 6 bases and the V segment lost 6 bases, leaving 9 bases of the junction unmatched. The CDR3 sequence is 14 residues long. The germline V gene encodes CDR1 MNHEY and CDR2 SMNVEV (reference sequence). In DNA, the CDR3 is TGTGCCAGCAGACTCCGGGACAGGGCTGGCGAGCAGTACTTC. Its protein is CASRLRDRAGEQYF.

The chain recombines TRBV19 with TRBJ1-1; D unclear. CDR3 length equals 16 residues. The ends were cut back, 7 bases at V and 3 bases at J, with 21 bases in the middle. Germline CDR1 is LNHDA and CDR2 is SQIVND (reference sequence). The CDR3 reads CASMESGRAGDTEAFF. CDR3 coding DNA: TGTGCCAGTATGGAGTCCGGTAGGGCGGGAGACACTGAAGCTTTCTTT. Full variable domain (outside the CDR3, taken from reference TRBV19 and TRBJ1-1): DGGITQSPKYLFRKEGQNVTLSCEQNLNHDAMYWYRQDPGQGLRLIYYSQIVNDFQKGDIAEGYSVSREKKESFPLTVTSAQKNPTAFYLCASMESGRAGDTEAFFGQGTRLTVV.

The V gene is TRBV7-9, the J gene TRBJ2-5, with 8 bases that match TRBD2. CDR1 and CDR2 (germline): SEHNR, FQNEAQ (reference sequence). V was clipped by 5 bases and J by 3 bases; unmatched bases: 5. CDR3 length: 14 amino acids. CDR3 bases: TGTGCCAGCAGCGTTAGCGGGGTTGAAGAGACCCAGTACTTC. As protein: CASSVSGVEETQYF.

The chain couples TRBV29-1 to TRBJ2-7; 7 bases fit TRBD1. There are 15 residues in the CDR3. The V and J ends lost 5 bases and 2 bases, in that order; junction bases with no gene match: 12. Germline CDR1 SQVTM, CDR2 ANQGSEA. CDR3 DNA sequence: TGCAGCGTTCGGGCCTGGACAGGACAACCCTACGAGCAGTACTTC. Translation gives CSVRAWTGQPYEQYF.

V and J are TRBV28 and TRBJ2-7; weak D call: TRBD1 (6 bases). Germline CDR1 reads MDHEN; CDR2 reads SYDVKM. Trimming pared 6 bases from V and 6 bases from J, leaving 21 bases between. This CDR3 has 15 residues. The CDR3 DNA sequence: TGTGCCAGCAGGATTCCGGGACACCCACCGGTCGAGCAGTACTTC. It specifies CASRIPGHPPVEQYF.

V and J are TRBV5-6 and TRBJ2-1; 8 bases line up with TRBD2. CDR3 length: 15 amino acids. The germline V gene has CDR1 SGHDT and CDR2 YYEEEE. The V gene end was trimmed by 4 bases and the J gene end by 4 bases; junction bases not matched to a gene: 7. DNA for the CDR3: TGTGCCAGCAGCCTCGGGGGGGCCTGGTACAATGAGCAGTTCTTC. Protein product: CASSLGGAWYNEQFF. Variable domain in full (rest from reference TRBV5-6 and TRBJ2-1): DAGVTQSPTHLIKTRGQQVTLRCSPKSGHDTVSWYQQALGQGPQFIFQYYEEEERQRGNFPDRFSGHQFPNYSSELNVNALLLGDSALYLCASSLGGAWYNEQFFGPGTRLTVL.

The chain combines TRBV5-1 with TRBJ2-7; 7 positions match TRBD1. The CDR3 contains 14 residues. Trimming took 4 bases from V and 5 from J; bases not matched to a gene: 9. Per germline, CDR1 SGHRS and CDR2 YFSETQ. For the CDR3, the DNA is TGCGCCAGCAGCCCCGACAGGGCTATCGACGAGCAGTACTTC. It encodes CASSPDRAIDEQYF. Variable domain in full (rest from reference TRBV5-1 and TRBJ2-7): KAGVTQTPRYLIKTRGQQVTLSCSPISGHRSVSWYQQTPGQGLQFLFEYFSETQRNKGNFPGRFSGRQFSNSRSEMNVSTLELGDSALYLCASSPDRAIDEQYFGPGTRLTVT.

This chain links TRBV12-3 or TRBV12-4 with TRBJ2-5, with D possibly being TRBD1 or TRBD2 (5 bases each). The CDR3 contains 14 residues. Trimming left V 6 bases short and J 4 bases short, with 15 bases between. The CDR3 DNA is TGTGCCAGCAGACCGGGGACCGATGGAGAGACCCAGTACTTC. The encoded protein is CASRPGTDGETQYF.

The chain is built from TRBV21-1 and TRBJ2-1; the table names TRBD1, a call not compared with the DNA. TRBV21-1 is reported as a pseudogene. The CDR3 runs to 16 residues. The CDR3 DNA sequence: TGTGCCAGCAGCGGTGGTTCAGGACCCGGAAGAGATGAGCAGTTCTTC. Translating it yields CASSGGSGPGRDEQFF.

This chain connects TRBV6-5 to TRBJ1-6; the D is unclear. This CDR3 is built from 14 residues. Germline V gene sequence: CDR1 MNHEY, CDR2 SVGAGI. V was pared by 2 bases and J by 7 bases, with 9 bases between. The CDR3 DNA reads TGTGCCAGCAGTTACCACGGACCAAATTCACCCCTCCACTTT. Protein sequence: CASSYHGPNSPLHF.

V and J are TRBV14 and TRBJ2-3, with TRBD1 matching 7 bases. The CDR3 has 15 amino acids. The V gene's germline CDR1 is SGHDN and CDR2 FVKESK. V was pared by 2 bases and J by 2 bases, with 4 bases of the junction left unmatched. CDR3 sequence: CASSQQGQATDTQYF. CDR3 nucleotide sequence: TGTGCCAGCAGCCAACAAGGACAGGCCACAGATACGCAGTATTTT.

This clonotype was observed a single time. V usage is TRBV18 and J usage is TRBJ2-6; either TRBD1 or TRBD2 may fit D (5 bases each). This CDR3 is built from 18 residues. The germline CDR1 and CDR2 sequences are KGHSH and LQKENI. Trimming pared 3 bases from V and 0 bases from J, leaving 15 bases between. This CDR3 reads CASSPSRGPSSGANVLTF. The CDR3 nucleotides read TGTGCCAGCTCACCGTCCCGGGGCCCTAGCTCTGGGGCCAACGTCCTGACTTTC.

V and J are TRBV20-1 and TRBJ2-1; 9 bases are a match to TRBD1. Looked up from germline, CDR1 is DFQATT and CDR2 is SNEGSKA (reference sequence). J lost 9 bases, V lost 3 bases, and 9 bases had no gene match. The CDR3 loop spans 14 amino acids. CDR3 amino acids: CSASVPGTGFEQFF. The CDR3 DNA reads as TGCAGTGCTAGCGTTCCGGGGACAGGGTTTGAGCAGTTCTTC.

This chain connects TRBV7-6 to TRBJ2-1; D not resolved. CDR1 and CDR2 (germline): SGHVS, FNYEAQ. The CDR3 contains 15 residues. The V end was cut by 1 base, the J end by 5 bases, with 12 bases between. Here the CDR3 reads CASSLEGRNHNEQFF. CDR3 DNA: TGTGCCAGCAGCTTAGAGGGTCGGAACCACAATGAGCAGTTCTTC.

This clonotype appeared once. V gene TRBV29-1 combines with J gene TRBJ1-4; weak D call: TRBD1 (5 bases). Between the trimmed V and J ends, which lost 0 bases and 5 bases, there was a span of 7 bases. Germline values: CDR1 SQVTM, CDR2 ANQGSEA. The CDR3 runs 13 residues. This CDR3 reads CSVEEGPNEKLFF. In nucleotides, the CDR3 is TGCAGCGTTGAAGAGGGGCCCAATGAAAAACTGTTTTTT.

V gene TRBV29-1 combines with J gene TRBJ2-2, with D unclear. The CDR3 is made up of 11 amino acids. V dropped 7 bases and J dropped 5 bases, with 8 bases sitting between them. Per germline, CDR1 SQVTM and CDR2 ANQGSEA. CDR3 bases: TGCAGCGCAATGAAGACCGGGGAGCTGTTTTTT. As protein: CSAMKTGELFF.

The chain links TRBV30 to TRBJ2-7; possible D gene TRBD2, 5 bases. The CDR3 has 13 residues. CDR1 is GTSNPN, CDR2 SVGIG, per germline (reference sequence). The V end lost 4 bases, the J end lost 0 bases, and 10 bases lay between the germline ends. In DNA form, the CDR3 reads TGTGCCTGGATTCCCGGGGACTCCTACGAGCAGTACTTC. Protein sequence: CAWIPGDSYEQYF.

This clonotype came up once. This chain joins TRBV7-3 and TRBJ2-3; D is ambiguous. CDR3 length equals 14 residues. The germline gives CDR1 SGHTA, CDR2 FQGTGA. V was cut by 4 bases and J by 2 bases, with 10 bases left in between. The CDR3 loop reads CASSYGSNTDTQYF. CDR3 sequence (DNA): TGTGCCAGCAGCTACGGGTCTAACACAGATACGCAGTATTTT.

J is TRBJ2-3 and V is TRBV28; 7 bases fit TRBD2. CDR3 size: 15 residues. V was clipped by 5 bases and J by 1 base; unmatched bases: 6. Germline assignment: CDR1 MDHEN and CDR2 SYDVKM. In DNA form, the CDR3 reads TGTGCCAGCAGTACAATCGCGGGGGGCACAGATACGCAGTATTTT. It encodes CASSTIAGGTDTQYF.

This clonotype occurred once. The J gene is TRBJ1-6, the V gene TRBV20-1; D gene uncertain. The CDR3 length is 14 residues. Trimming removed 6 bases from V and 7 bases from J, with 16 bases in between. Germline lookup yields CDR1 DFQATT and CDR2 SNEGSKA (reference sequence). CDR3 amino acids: CSASTPVENSPLHF. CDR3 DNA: TGCAGTGCCAGCACGCCAGTGGAAAATTCACCCCTCCACTTT.

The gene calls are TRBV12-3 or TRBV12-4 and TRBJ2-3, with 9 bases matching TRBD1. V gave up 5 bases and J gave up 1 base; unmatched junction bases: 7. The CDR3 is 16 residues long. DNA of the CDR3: TGTGCCAGCAGTAACCCCCGGACAGGGGGCACAGATACGCAGTATTTT. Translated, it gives CASSNPRTGGTDTQYF.

The CDR3 DNA reads as TGTGCCAGCAGTTGGGGACGGGCACCGTACGAGCAGTACTTC. Its translation: CASSWGRAPYEQYF. The chain carries TRBV6-5 and TRBJ2-7; either TRBD1 or TRBD2 may fit D (5 bases each). V was trimmed by 4 bases and J by 4 bases, leaving 14 bases between them. CDR1 and CDR2 from the germline V gene are MNHEY and SVGAGI. The CDR3 is 14 amino acids.

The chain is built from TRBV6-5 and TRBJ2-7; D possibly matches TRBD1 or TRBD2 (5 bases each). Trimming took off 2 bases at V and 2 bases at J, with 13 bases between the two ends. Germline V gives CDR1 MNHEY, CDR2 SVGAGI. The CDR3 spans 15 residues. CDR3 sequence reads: CASSYNGAQPYEQYF. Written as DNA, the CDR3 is TGTGCCAGCAGTTACAACGGGGCTCAGCCCTACGAGCAGTACTTC.

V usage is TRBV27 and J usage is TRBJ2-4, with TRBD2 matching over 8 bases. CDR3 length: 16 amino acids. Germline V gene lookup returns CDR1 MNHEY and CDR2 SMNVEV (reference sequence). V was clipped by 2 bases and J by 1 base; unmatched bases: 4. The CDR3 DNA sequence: TGTGCCAGCAGTTTACGACTAGCGATGGCCAAAAACATTCAGTACTTC. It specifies CASSLRLAMAKNIQYF.

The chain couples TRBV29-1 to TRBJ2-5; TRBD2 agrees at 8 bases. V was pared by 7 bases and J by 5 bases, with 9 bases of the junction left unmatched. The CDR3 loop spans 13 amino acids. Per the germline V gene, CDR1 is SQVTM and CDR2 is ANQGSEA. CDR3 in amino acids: CSAGGGSRETQYF. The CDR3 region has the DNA TGCAGCGCGGGGGGGGGCTCCCGGGAGACCCAGTACTTC. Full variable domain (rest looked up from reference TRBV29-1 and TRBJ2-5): SAVISQKPSRDICQRGTSLTIQCQVDSQVTMMFWYRQQPGQSLTLIATANQGSEATYESGFVIDKFPISRPNLTFSTLTVSNMSPEDSSIYLCSAGGGSRETQYFGPGTRLLVL.